This entry is about one T cell receptor beta chain. The antigen remains unidentified. This specimen comes from a study of Ad26.COV2.S vaccination and SARS-CoV-2 variants. Looked up from germline, CDR1 is SGHNT and CDR2 is YYREEE (reference sequence). Trimming removed 0 bases at V and 3 bases at J, with 9 bases between. CDR3 size: 14 residues. The data were produced by immunoSEQ multiplex PCR, yet TCRdb's version contains in-frame clones alone and is incomplete. The sample lists over 350,000 clones; 70% to 90% were seen once. Study outcomes and limitations: Researchers cautioned that TCR breadth and depth analyses may have underestimated total T cell responses.

The treatment here: approximately 18 received Ad26.COV2.S at low or high dose, single or two shots; about 5 received placebo; per-sample allocation not given. Sample collection was performed on day 63 after the first vaccine or placebo injection. This clonotype was obtained from a person aged 18-60 years who received the Ad26.COV2.S COVID-19 vaccine or a placebo. Here the sequenced sample was peripheral blood, taken in a trial of Ad26.COV2.S vaccine versus placebo. The V call is TRBV5-4, the J call TRBJ2-5, with unresolved D. Here the CDR3 reads CASSLAAEKETQYF. The CDR3 region has the DNA TGTGCCAGCAGCTTGGCCGCGGAGAAAGAGACCCAGTACTTC.